The 26 T cell receptor beta chains below all came from one sample that was sequenced in a study of blood T cell repertoires in COVID-19. The method was immunoSEQ multiplex PCR; TCRdb's version includes in-frame clones alone and lacks a portion of them. The sample lists 120,000 or so clones, approximately 65% seen once, with 7.6% in the top ten. Source material: peripheral blood. The receptor source for this set is a woman in her sixties with acute or convalescent COVID-19.

This rearrangement joins TRBV10-3 to TRBJ2-4; TRBD1 matches at 8 bases. Germline-derived CDR1 and CDR2 are ENHRY and SYGVKD. Unmatched junction bases numbered 6, after V lost 3 bases and J lost 5 bases. The CDR3 spans 15 residues. The CDR3 DNA follows: TGTGCCATCAGTGACTTCAGGGGGCGTGAAAACATTCAGTACTTC. Translation: CAISDFRGRENIQYF.

This clone was observed many times. The chain carries TRBV4-1 and TRBJ2-7, with 9 nucleotides matching TRBD1. CDR1 and CDR2 (germline): MGHRA, YSYEKL. J lost 5 bases, V lost 3 bases, and 8 bases had no gene match. The CDR3 consists of 15 residues. DNA of the CDR3: TGCGCCAGCAGCCATACCGGGACAGGGTACCACGAGCAGTACTTC. This encodes CASSHTGTGYHEQYF.

The V and J genes are TRBV6-5 and TRBJ2-6; D is unclear. The germline V and J ends were trimmed by 1 base and 0 bases, with 7 bases remaining between them. Germline CDR1 is MNHEY and CDR2 is SVGAGI. The CDR3 sequence is 16 residues long. DNA for the CDR3: TGTGCCAGCAGTTACTTGGGCGTCTCTGGGGCCAACGTCCTGACTTTC. The encoded protein is CASSYLGVSGANVLTF.

This chain uses TRBV7-4 with TRBJ2-2, with 8 positions matching TRBD2. The V and J ends lost 5 bases and 5 bases, in that order; junction bases with no gene match: 10. CDR1 SGHVT and CDR2 SQSDAQ come from the germline V gene. This CDR3 has 16 residues. The CDR3 protein is CASSPGGAGWTGELFF. CDR3 nucleotide sequence: TGTGCCAGCAGCCCGGGGGGGGCCGGGTGGACCGGGGAGCTGTTTTTT.

The gene calls are TRBV3-1 (or the pseudogene TRBV3-2) and TRBJ2-2; D call uncertain. CDR1 is LGHDT and CDR2 is YNNKEL in the germline V gene (reference sequence). The CDR3 contains 16 residues. Deletions cut 2 bases from V and 1 base from J, with 11 bases between. The CDR3 is CASSQRKRLNTGELFF. The CDR3 region has the DNA TGTGCCAGCAGCCAAAGGAAGAGGTTGAACACCGGGGAGCTGTTTTTT.

This chain joins TRBV10-3 and TRBJ1-1, with 9 bases aligning to TRBD1. CDR1 is ENHRY, CDR2 SYGVKD, per germline. The V and J ends lost 6 bases and 5 bases, in that order; junction bases with no gene match: 10. The CDR3 totals 15 residues. The CDR3 reads CAISQGQGINTEAFF. In DNA, the CDR3 is TGTGCCATCAGCCAAGGACAGGGGATAAATACTGAAGCTTTCTTT.

V gene TRBV11-2 combines with J gene TRBJ1-4, with a possible D match to TRBD1 (5 bases). V was clipped by 1 base and J by 3 bases, with 12 bases between them. This CDR3 has 16 residues. CDR1 and CDR2 (germline): SGHAT, FQNNGV. CDR3 nucleotide sequence: TGTGCCAGCAGCTTAGGGGGCCTTGGGGCTAATGAAAAACTGTTTTTT. This codes for CASSLGGLGANEKLFF.

This chain uses TRBV19 with TRBJ2-3; 8 bases are a match to TRBD2. The CDR3 length is 15 residues. Germline-derived CDR1 and CDR2 are LNHDA and SQIVND (reference sequence). Trimming removed 7 bases from V and 3 bases from J; junction bases left unmatched: 9. The CDR3 is CASNPAGVETDTQYF. The CDR3, as DNA: TGTGCCAGTAATCCAGCGGGGGTTGAAACAGATACGCAGTATTTT. Together with reference TRBV19 and TRBJ2-3, the CDR3 gives the full variable domain: DGGITQSPKYLFRKEGQNVTLSCEQNLNHDAMYWYRQDPGQGLRLIYYSQIVNDFQKGDIAEGYSVSREKKESFPLTVTSAQKNPTAFYLCASNPAGVETDTQYFGPGTRLTVL.

This chain links TRBV11-1 with TRBJ2-5, with TRBD1 matching 7 bases. CDR1 is SGHAT, CDR2 FQDESV, per germline (reference sequence). The CDR3 has 16 residues. V shed 5 bases and J 5 bases; nucleotides not matched to a gene: 14. The CDR3 region is CASSLAGPRQGETQYF. The CDR3 nucleotides are TGTGCCAGCAGCCTCGCAGGGCCAAGACAGGGCGAGACCCAGTACTTC.

This clone has a handful of counts. This sequence joins TRBV6-2 or TRBV6-3 and TRBJ1-1; unclear D gene. The germline V gene encodes CDR1 MNHEY and CDR2 SVGEGT. The V end lost 4 bases, the J end lost 5 bases, and 11 bases lay between the germline ends. This CDR3 is 13 amino acids long. In nucleotides, the CDR3 is TGTGCCAGCAGTTTCAGGAGGACGACTGAAGCTTTCTTT. This sequence encodes CASSFRRTTEAFF.

This chain links TRBV7-8 with TRBJ1-6, with a possible D match to TRBD1 (6 bases). V shed 2 bases and J shed 9 bases, with 8 bases lying between them. The CDR3 runs 13 residues. CDR1 SGHVS and CDR2 FQNEAQ come from the germline V gene. The CDR3 is CASSLSGVSPLHF. CDR3 bases: TGTGCCAGCAGCTTATCAGGGGTTTCACCCCTCCACTTT.

The V and J genes are TRBV2 and TRBJ1-1; D is uncertain. Germline lookup yields CDR1 SNHLY and CDR2 FYNNEI. V was clipped by 3 bases and J by 1 base, with 6 bases between them. CDR3 length: 13 amino acids. The DNA of the CDR3 is TGTGCCAGCAGTGAGTCGCGGAACACTGAAGCTTTCTTT. It encodes CASSESRNTEAFF.

There are a few counts of this clone. In nucleotides, the CDR3 is TGTGCCAGCGCCCCCGGTGGGGGGATAATAGCCAAAAACATTCAGTACTTC. It translates to CASAPGGGIIAKNIQYF. The genes are TRBV7-2 and TRBJ2-4; D might be TRBD2 (6 bases). CDR3 length: 17 amino acids. In germline, CDR1 is SGHTA, CDR2 FQGNSA. The V and J ends lost 8 bases and 0 bases respectively, with 20 bases between them.

The V call is TRBV28, the J call TRBJ1-1; 9 positions agree with TRBD1. Unmatched junction bases numbered 3, after V lost 4 bases and J lost 0 bases. From germline, CDR1 is MDHEN and CDR2 SYDVKM. The CDR3 covers 15 residues. DNA for the CDR3: TGTGCCAGCAGTTGGGGACAGGGACTGAACACTGAAGCTTTCTTT. Its translation: CASSWGQGLNTEAFF.

V gene TRBV20-1 combines with J gene TRBJ2-1; 10 bases line up with TRBD1. Trimming cost V 5 bases and J 8 bases; bases outside gene matches: 0. The CDR3 length is 11 residues. Germline CDR1 DFQATT, CDR2 SNEGSKA (reference sequence). The CDR3 DNA reads TGCAGTGCTGACAGGGGGCATGAGCAGTTCTTC. Its protein is CSADRGHEQFF.

This sequence joins TRBV5-1 and TRBJ1-6; unclear D gene. V dropped 0 bases and J dropped 6 bases, with 7 bases sitting between them. In germline, CDR1 is SGHRS, CDR2 YFSETQ. The CDR3 consists of 14 residues. The CDR3 is CASSLGRGNSPLHF. CDR3 bases: TGCGCCAGCAGCTTGGGACGGGGTAATTCACCCCTCCACTTT. Filled out from reference TRBV5-1 and TRBJ1-6, the complete variable domain reads KAGVTQTPRYLIKTRGQQVTLSCSPISGHRSVSWYQQTPGQGLQFLFEYFSETQRNKGNFPGRFSGRQFSNSRSEMNVSTLELGDSALYLCASSLGRGNSPLHFGNGTRLTVT.

The table lists this clone with many counts. J is TRBJ1-2 and V is TRBV6-5; 9 bases fit TRBD1. CDR3 length: 14 residues. The trim removed 6 bases at V and 6 bases at J, leaving 8 bases unmatched. The germline CDR1 and CDR2 sequences are MNHEY and SVGAGI. The CDR3 here is CASRLITGGDGYTF. The CDR3 DNA reads as TGTGCCAGCAGATTAATAACAGGGGGCGATGGCTACACCTTC.

The rearrangement joins TRBV4-2 to TRBJ1-1, with D possibly TRBD1 on 5 matching bases. Trimming took 0 bases from V and 8 from J, leaving 13 bases between them. The CDR3 extends over 14 amino acids. Germline loops: CDR1 LGHNA, CDR2 YNFKEQ. CDR3 DNA: TGTGCCAGCAGCCAAGATAGGGTGGCAGGGGAAGCTTTCTTT. This codes for CASSQDRVAGEAFF.

The genes are TRBV7-3 and TRBJ2-3; maybe TRBD2 (6 bases). The ends were cut back, 2 bases at V and 6 bases at J, with 15 bases in the middle. CDR1 is SGHTA and CDR2 is FQGTGA in the germline V gene. The CDR3 extends over 15 amino acids. This chain's CDR3 is CASSLDSGSGDTQYF. The CDR3 DNA follows: TGTGCCAGCAGCTTAGACAGCGGGTCAGGGGATACGCAGTATTTT.

The chain joins TRBV7-3 to TRBJ2-5; 8 bases are a match to TRBD2. V lost 3 bases, J lost 2 bases, and 5 bases stayed unmatched. The CDR3 covers 15 residues. Germline-derived CDR1 and CDR2 are SGHTA and FQGTGA. The chain's CDR3 is CASSFSGGRQETQYF. DNA of the CDR3: TGTGCCAGCAGCTTTTCGGGGGGGCGGCAAGAGACCCAGTACTTC. Full variable domain (remainder filled in from reference TRBV7-3 and TRBJ2-5): GAGVSQTPSNKVTEKGKYVELRCDPISGHTALYWYRQSLGQGPEFLIYFQGTGAADDSGLPNDRFFAVRPEGSVSTLKIQRTERGDSAVYLCASSFSGGRQETQYFGPGTRLLVL.

The J gene is TRBJ1-5, the V gene TRBV6-5, with a tentative D call TRBD1 (5 bases). The ends were cut back, 7 bases at V and 3 bases at J, with 10 bases in the middle. Germline assignment: CDR1 MNHEY and CDR2 SVGAGI. This CDR3 is 13 amino acids long. CDR3 in DNA: TGTGCCAGCACAGGCAGGGACAATCAGCCCCAGCATTTT. Translating gives CASTGRDNQPQHF.

The chain has TRBV20-1 and TRBJ1-5; 7 bases are shared with TRBD1. The CDR3 covers 13 residues. Trimming at V came to 5 bases and at J to 2 bases, leaving 3 bases not matched to a gene. Per germline, CDR1 DFQATT and CDR2 SNEGSKA (reference sequence). CDR3 sequence (DNA): TGCAGTGCTGGTGGACAGGGCAATCAGCCCCAGCATTTT. Translation: CSAGGQGNQPQHF.

The chain links TRBV9 to TRBJ2-5; 9 bases line up with TRBD2. This CDR3 comprises 15 residues. The J segment lost 13 bases and the V segment lost 0 bases, leaving 13 bases of the junction unmatched. Germline assignment: CDR1 SGDLS and CDR2 YYNGEE. The CDR3 loop is CASSVDASGALLRYF. CDR3 sequence (DNA): TGTGCCAGCAGCGTAGACGCTAGCGGGGCCCTCTTAAGGTACTTC. The entire variable domain, with the rest obtained from reference TRBV9 and TRBJ2-5, is as follows: DSGVTQTPKHLITATGQRVTLRCSPRSGDLSVYWYQQSLDQGLQFLIQYYNGEERAKGNILERFSAQQFPDLHSELNLSSLELGDSALYFCASSVDASGALLRYFGPGTRLLVL.

V and J are TRBV18 and TRBJ1-2; TRBD1 agrees at 7 bases. Germline loops: CDR1 KGHSH, CDR2 LQKENI. This CDR3 is built from 15 residues. With 0 bases clipped from V and 0 bases from J, the junction kept 1 base outside the gene matches. CDR3 nucleotide sequence: TGTGCCAGCTCACCACCGGGGACAGCTAACTATGGCTACACCTTC. It translates to CASSPPGTANYGYTF.

This chain joins TRBV20-1 and TRBJ2-7; possible D gene TRBD1, 5 bases. Germline V gene data show CDR1 as DFQATT and CDR2 as SNEGSKA (reference sequence). Trimming shortened V by 6 bases and J by 3 bases, and 9 bases separated the two germline ends. This CDR3 is built from 11 residues. The CDR3 region has the DNA TGCAGTGCCCCACAGGTCTACGAGCAGTACTTC. The encoded protein is CSAPQVYEQYF.

As DNA, the CDR3 is TGTGCCAGCAGCCGTAGTGGGACAGGGGAGGCCAAAAACATTCAGTACTTC. Its protein product is CASSRSGTGEAKNIQYF. V usage is TRBV9 and J usage is TRBJ2-4; TRBD1 agrees at 10 bases. In germline, CDR1 is SGDLS, CDR2 YYNGEE. Trimming took 4 bases from V and 1 from J; bases not matched to a gene: 8. CDR3 length: 17 residues.